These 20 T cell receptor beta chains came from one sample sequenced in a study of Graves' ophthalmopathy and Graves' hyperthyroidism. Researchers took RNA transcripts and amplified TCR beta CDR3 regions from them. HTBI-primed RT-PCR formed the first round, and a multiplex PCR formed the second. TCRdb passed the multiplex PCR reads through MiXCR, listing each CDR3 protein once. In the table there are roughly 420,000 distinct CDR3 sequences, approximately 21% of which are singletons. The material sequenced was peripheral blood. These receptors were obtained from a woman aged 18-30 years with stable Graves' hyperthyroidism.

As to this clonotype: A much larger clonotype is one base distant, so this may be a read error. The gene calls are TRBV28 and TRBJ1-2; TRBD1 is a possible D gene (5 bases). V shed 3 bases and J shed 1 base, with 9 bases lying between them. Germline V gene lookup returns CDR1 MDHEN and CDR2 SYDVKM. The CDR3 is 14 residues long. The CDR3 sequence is CASSLGRVNYGYTF. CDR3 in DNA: TGTGCCAGCAGTTTGGGCAGGGTTAACTATGGCTACACCTTC.

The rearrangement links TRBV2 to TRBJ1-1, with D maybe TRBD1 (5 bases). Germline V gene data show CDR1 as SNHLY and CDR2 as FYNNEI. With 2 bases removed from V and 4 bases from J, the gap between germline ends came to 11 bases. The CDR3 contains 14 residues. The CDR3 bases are TGTGCCAGCAGTGAATACCCGGGGGTCACTGAAGCTTTCTTT. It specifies CASSEYPGVTEAFF. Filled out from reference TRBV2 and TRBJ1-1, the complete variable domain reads EPEVTQTPSHQVTQMGQEVILRCVPISNHLYFYWYRQILGQKVEFLVSFYNNEISEKSEIFDDQFSVERPDGSNFTLKIRSTKLEDSAMYFCASSEYPGVTEAFFGQGTRLTVV.

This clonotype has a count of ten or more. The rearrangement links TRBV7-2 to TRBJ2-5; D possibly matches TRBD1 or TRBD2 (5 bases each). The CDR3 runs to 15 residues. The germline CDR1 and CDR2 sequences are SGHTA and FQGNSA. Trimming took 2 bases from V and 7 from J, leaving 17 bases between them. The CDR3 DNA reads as TGTGCCAGCAGCTTACTGGAAAGGGGTGAGGGGACCCAGTACTTC. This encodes CASSLLERGEGTQYF. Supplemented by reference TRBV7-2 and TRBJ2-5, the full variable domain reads GAGVSQSPSNKVTEKGKDVELRCDPISGHTALYWYRQSLGQGLEFLIYFQGNSAPDKSGLPSDRFSAERTGGSVSTLTIQRTQQEDSAVYLCASSLLERGEGTQYFGPGTRLLVL.

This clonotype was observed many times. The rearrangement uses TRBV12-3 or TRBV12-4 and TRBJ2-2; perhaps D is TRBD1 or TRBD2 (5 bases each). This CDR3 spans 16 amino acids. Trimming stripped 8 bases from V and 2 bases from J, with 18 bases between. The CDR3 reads CASQNSGAVNTGELFF. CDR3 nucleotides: TGTGCCAGCCAAAACTCCGGGGCAGTCAACACCGGGGAGCTGTTTTTT.

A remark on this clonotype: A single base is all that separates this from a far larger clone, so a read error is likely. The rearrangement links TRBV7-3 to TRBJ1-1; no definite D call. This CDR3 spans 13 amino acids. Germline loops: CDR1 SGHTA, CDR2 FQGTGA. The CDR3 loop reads CASSLTPNTEACF. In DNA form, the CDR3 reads TGTGCCAGCAGCTTAACGCCGAACACTGAAGCTTGCTTT.

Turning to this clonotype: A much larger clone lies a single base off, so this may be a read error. CDR3 coding DNA: TGTGCCAGCAGGTCTGGGCCTGAGGCTTTCTTT. This gives the protein CASRSGPEAFF. The rearrangement uses TRBV12-3 or TRBV12-4 and TRBJ1-1; D not certain. This CDR3 has 11 amino acids.

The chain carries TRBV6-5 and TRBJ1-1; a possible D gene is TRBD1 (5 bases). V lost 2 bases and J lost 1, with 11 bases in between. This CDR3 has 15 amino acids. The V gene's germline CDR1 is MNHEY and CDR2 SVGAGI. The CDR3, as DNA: TGTGCCAGCAGTTACGTTGCCGGGACGAACACTGAAGCTTTCTTT. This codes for CASSYVAGTNTEAFF.

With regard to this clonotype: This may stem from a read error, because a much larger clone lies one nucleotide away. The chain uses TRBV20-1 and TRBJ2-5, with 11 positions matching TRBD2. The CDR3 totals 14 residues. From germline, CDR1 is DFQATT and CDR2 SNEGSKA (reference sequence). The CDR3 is CTARASGRRETQYF. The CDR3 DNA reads TGCACTGCTAGAGCTAGCGGGAGGCGGGAGACCCAGTACTTC.

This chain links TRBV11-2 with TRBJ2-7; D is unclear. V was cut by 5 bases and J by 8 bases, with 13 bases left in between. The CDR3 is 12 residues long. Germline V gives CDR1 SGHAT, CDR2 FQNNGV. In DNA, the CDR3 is TGTGCCAGCAGCCACGAACCGGTCCAGCAGTACTTC. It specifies CASSHEPVQQYF.

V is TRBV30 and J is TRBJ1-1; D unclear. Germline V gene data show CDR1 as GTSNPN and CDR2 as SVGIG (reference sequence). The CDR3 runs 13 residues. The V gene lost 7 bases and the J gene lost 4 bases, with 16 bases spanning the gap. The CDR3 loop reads CASGESGATEAFF. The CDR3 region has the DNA TGTGCCTCCGGAGAGTCCGGAGCCACTGAAGCTTTCTTT.

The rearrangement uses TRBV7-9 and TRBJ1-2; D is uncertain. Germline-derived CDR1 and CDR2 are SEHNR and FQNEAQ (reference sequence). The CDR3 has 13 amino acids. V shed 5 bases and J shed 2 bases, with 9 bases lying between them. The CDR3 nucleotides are TGTGCCAGCAGCCACGACAAGAACTATGGCTACACCTTC. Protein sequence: CASSHDKNYGYTF.

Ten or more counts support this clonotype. The CDR3 is CASSRGPILLPGELFF. The CDR3 region has the DNA TGTGCCAGCAGCCGGGGACCAATTCTTCTCCCCGGGGAGCTGTTTTTT. The rearrangement uses TRBV13 and TRBJ2-2, with D possibly being TRBD1 or TRBD2 (5 bases each). From germline, CDR1 is PRHDT and CDR2 FYEKMQ (reference sequence). The V end was cut by 5 bases, the J end by 6 bases, with 19 bases between. This CDR3 spans 16 amino acids.

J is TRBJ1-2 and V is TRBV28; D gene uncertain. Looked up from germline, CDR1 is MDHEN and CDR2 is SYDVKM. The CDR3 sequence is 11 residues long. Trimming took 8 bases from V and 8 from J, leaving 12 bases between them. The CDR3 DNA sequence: TGTGCCAGCCTTCTGGGTGGAGGCTACACCTTC. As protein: CASLLGGGYTF.

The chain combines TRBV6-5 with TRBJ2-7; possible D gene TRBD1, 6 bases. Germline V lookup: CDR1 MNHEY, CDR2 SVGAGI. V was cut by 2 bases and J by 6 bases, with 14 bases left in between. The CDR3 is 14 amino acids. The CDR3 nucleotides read TGTGCCAGCAGTTACGGGGGCGCCCCTCTCGAGCAGTACTTC. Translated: CASSYGGAPLEQYF.

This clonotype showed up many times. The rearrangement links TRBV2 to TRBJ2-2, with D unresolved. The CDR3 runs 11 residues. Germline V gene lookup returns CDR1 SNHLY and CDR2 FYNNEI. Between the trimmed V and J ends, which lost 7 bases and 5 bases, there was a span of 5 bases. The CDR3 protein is CASTQTGELFF. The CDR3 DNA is TGTGCCAGCACACAAACCGGGGAGCTGTTTTTT.

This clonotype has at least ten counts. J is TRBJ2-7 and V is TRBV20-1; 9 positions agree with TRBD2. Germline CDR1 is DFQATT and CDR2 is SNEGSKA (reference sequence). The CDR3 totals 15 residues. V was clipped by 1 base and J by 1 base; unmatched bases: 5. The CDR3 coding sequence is TGCAGTGCTAGAGCCCCTAGCGGGGCTTCCTACGAGCAGTACTTC. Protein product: CSARAPSGASYEQYF.

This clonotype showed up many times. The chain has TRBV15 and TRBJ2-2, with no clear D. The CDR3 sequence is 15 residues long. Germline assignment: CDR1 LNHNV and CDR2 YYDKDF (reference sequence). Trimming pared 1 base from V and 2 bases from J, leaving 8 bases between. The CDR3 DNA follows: TGTGCCACCAGCAGAGGGGCGGTAAACACCGGGGAGCTGTTTTTT. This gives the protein CATSRGAVNTGELFF.

CDR3 region: CASSSALSAGELFF. In DNA, the CDR3 is TGTGCCAGCAGTTCCGCTCTTAGCGCCGGGGAGCTGTTTTTT. The chain is built from TRBV6-2 or TRBV6-3 and TRBJ2-2, with a possible D match to TRBD2 (5 bases). V was shortened by 4 bases and J by 6 bases, with 12 bases between the two germline ends. Germline CDR1 and CDR2: MNHEY and SVGEGT. This CDR3 contains 14 residues.

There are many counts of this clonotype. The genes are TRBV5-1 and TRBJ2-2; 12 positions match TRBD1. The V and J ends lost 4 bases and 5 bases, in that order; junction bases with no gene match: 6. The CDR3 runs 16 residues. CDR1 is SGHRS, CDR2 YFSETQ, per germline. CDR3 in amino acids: CASSLGQGASTGELFF. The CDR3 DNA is TGCGCCAGCAGCCTGGGACAGGGGGCGAGTACCGGGGAGCTGTTTTTT. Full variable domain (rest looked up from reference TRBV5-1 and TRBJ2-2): KAGVTQTPRYLIKTRGQQVTLSCSPISGHRSVSWYQQTPGQGLQFLFEYFSETQRNKGNFPGRFSGRQFSNSRSEMNVSTLELGDSALYLCASSLGQGASTGELFFGEGSRLTVL.

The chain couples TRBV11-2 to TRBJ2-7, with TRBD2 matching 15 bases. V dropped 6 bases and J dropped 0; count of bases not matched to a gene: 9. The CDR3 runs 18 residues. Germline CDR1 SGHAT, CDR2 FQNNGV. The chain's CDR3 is CASRGQGLAGGSSYEQYF. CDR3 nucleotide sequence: TGTGCCAGCAGAGGGCAGGGACTAGCGGGGGGTAGCTCCTACGAGCAGTACTTC.